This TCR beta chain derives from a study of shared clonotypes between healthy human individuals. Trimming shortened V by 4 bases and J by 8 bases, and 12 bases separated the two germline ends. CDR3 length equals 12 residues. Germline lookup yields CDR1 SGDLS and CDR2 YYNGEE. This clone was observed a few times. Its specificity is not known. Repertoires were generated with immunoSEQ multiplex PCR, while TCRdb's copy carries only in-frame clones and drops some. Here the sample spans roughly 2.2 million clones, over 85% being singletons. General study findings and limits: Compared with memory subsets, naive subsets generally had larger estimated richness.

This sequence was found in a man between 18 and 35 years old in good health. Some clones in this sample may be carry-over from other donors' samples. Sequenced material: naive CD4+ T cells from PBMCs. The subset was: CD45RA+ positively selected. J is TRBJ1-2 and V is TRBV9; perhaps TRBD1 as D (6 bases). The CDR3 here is CASSSGAWGYTF. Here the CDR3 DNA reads TGTGCCAGCAGCTCAGGGGCGTGGGGCTACACCTTC.